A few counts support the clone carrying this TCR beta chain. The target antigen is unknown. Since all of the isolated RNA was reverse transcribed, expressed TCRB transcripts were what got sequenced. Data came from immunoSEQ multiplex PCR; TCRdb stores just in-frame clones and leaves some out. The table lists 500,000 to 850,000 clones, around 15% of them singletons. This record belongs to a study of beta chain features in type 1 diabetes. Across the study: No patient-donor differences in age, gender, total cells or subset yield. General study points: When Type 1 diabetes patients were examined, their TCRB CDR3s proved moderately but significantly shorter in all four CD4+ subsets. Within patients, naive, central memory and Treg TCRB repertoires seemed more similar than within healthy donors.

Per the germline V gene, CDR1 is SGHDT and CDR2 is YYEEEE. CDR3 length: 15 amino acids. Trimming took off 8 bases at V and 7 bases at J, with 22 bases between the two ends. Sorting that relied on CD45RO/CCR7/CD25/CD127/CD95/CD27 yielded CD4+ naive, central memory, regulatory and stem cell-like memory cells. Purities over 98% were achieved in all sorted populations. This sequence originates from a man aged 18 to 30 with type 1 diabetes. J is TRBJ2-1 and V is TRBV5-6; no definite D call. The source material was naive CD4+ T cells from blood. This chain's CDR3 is CASREYTRVWNEQFF. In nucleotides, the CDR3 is TGTGCCAGTAGAGAATATACCCGGGTGTGGAATGAGCAGTTCTTC.